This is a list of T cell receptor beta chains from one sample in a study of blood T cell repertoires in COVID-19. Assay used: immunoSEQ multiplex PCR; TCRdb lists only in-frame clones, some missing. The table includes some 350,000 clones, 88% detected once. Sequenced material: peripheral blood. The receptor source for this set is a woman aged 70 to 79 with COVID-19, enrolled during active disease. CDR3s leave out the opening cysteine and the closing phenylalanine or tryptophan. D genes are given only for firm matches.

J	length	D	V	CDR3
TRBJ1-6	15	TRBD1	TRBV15	ATSRDPWTGYNSPLH
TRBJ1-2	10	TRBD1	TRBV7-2	ASSWGQDPYT
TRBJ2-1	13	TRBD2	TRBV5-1	ASSWTSGGAHEQF
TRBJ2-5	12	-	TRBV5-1	ASSLDRTEETQY
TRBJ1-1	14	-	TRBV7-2	ASSLGTQGGNTEAF
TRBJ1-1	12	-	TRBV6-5	ASSAGGRITEAF
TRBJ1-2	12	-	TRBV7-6	ASNAGGGNYGYT
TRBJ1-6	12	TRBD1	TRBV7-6	ASSFGQGGSPLH
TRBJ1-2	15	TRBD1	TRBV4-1	ASSQDTGTDPLEGYT
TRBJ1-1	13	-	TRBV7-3	ASSLGAGMNTEAF
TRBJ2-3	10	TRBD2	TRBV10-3	AISPLADTQY
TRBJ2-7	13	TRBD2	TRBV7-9	ASNTGGALEYEQY
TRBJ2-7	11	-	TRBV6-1	ASSEAQAFEQY
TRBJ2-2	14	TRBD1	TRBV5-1	ASSSPGQMNTGELF
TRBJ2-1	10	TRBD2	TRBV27	ASRTGGNEQF
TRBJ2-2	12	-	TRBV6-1	ASSEQVATGELF
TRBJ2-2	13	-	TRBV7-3	ASSLSGSNTGELF
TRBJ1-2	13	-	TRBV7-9	ASSRDSATIYGYT
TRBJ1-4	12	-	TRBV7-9	ASRPQGGFEKLF
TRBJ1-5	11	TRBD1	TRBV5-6	ASSLDRGEPQH
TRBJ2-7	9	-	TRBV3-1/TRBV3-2	ASSQYYEQY
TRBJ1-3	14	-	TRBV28	ASSSPGHPSGNTIY
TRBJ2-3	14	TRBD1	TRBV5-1	ASSLVGTGGEDTQY
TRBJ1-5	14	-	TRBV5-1	ASSLHNPDKNQPQH